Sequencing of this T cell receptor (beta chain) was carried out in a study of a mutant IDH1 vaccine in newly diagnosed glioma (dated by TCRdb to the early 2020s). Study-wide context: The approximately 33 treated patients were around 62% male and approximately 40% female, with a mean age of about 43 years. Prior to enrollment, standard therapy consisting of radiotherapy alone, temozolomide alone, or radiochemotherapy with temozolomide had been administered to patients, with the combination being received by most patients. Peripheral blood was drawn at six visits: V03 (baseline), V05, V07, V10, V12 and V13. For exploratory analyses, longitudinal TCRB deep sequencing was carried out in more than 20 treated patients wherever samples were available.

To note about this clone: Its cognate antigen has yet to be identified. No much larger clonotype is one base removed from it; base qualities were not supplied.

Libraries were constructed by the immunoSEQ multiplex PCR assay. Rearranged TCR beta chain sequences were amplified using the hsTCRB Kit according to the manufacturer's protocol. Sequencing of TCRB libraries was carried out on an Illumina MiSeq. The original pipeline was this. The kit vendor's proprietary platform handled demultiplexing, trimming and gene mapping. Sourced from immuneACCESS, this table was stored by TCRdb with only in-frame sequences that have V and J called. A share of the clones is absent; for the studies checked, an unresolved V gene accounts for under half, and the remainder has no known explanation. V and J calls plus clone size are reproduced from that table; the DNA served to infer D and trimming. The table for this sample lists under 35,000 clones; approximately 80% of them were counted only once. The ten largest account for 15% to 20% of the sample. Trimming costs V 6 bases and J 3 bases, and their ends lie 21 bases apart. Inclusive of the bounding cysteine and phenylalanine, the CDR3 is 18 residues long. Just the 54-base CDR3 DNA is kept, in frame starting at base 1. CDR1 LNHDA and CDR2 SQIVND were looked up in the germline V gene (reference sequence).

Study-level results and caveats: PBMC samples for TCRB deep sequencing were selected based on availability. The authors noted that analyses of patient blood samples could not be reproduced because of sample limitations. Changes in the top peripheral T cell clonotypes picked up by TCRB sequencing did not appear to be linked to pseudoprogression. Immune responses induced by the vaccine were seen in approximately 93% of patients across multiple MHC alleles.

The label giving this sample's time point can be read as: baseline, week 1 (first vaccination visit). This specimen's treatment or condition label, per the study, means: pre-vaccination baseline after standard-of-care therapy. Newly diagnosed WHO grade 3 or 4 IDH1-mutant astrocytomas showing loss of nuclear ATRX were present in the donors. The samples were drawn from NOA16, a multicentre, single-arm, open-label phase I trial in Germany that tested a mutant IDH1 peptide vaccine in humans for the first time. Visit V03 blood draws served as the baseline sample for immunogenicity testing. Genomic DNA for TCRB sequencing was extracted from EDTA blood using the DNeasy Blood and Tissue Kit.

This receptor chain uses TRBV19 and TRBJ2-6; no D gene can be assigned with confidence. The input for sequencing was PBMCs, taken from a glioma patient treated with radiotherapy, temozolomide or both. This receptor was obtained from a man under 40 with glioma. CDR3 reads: CASSLYNLRFSGANVLTF. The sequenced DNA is TGTGCCAGTAGCCTTTATAATCTCAGGTTTAGTGGGGCCAACGTCCTGACTTTC.